Presented here are 26 T cell receptor beta chains from one specimen sequenced in a study of cytomegalovirus exposure and HLA in healthy donors. The PCR made use of 60 Vbeta and 13 Jbeta primers. The repertoire was sequenced with immunoSEQ multiplex PCR; TCRdb's copy has only in-frame clones and lacks some. This table has approximately 120,000 clones, under 85% appearing once. The sequenced sample was PBMCs. The receptors were gathered from a man in his forties or fifties in good health and CMV-seropositive.

The chain joins TRBV4-3 to TRBJ2-7, with 9 bases identical to TRBD1. Germline lookup yields CDR1 LGHNA and CDR2 YSLEER. The CDR3 has 17 residues. Trimming removed 2 bases from V and 5 bases from J; junction bases left unmatched: 13. The CDR3: CASSQNGPGTGSDEQYF. The CDR3 DNA reads TGCGCCAGCAGCCAAAATGGACCCGGGACAGGGTCCGACGAGCAGTACTTC.

The V call is TRBV19, the J call TRBJ2-5, with D possibly being TRBD1 (5 bases). The assigned J gene may be wrong: the sequence end matches TRBJ2-7 better. CDR1 is LNHDA and CDR2 is SQIVND in the germline V gene (reference sequence). The CDR3 length is 16 residues. The CDR3 is CASSIGAGLLSYEQYF. The CDR3 coding sequence is TGTGCCAGTAGTATCGGTGCAGGGCTACTCTCCTACGAGCAGTACTTC.

This clone has just one count. This sequence joins TRBV13 and TRBJ2-3; the D gene is possibly TRBD1 (6 bases). Germline CDR1 reads PRHDT; CDR2 reads FYEKMQ (reference sequence). The V end was cut by 1 base, the J end by 6 bases, with 11 bases between. The CDR3 totals 14 residues. The CDR3 sequence is CASSLAGERDTQYF. In DNA, the CDR3 is TGTGCCAGCAGCTTAGCAGGGGAAAGGGATACGCAGTATTTT.

The chain uses TRBV4-3 and TRBJ2-3, with TRBD1 matching 8 bases. Per the germline V gene, CDR1 is LGHNA and CDR2 is YSLEER. Losses at the gene ends were 0 bases for V and 6 bases for J; bases not matched to a gene: 14. This CDR3 contains 18 residues. CDR3 bases: TGCGCCAGCAGCCAAGAAGCCCGGGACAGGCAACAGACCGATACGCAGTATTTT. Translating it yields CASSQEARDRQQTDTQYF.

This clone was counted a single time. The chain links TRBV28 to TRBJ1-6; 7 nucleotides align to TRBD1. This CDR3 contains 17 residues. Looked up from germline, CDR1 is MDHEN and CDR2 is SYDVKM. V trimming: 5 bases; J trimming: 7 bases; junction bases outside the gene matches: 14. CDR3 nucleotides: TGTGCCAGCAGTCCCAGACCAGACAGGGCTCCGAATTCACCCCTCCACTTT. It encodes CASSPRPDRAPNSPLHF.

As concerns this clone: Other DNA sequences from this sample encode an identical CDR3 as well. The chain joins TRBV18 to TRBJ2-7, with 7 bases matching TRBD2. CDR1 and CDR2 from the germline V gene are KGHSH and LQKENI. The CDR3 sequence is 13 residues long. V lost 3 bases to trimming and J lost 4 bases; unmatched junction nucleotides: 3. In DNA, the CDR3 is TGTGCCAGCTCACCTACGGGACTATACGAGCAGTACTTC. Translation gives CASSPTGLYEQYF.

This chain connects TRBV5-4 to TRBJ2-3; tentative D call: TRBD1 (5 bases). Germline V gene data show CDR1 as SGHNT and CDR2 as YYREEE (reference sequence). The CDR3 runs 15 residues. V was shortened by 4 bases and J by 5 bases, with 17 bases between the two germline ends. The CDR3 reads CASSEEIGVVDTQYF. The CDR3 DNA sequence: TGTGCCAGCAGCGAGGAAATAGGGGTAGTAGATACGCAGTATTTT. Full variable domain (missing parts from reference TRBV5-4 and TRBJ2-3): ETGVTQSPTHLIKTRGQQVTLRCSSQSGHNTVSWYQQALGQGPQFIFQYYREEENGRGNFPPRFSGLQFPNYSSELNVNALELDDSALYLCASSEEIGVVDTQYFGPGTRLTVL.

The chain uses TRBV4-3 and TRBJ2-3, with 11 bases lining up with TRBD1. The V and J ends lost 0 bases and 4 bases, in that order; junction bases with no gene match: 3. In germline, CDR1 is LGHNA, CDR2 YSLEER. There are 16 residues in the CDR3. The CDR3: CASSQDPGQGADTQYF. CDR3 coding DNA: TGCGCCAGCAGCCAAGATCCGGGACAGGGGGCAGATACGCAGTATTTT.

The chain joins TRBV5-4 to TRBJ2-3; a weak D match, TRBD2 (6 bases). Trimming removed 0 bases at V and 4 bases at J, with 9 bases between. Germline V gives CDR1 SGHNT, CDR2 YYREEE (reference sequence). The CDR3 is 14 residues long. The CDR3 nucleotides read TGTGCCAGCAGCTTGGTTCCGGGGGCAGATACGCAGTATTTT. Its protein product is CASSLVPGADTQYF.

This chain joins TRBV18 and TRBJ1-6, with D unresolved. Deletions cut 1 base from V and 9 bases from J, with 19 bases between. The CDR3 is 17 amino acids. The V gene's germline CDR1 is KGHSH and CDR2 LQKENI. For the CDR3, the DNA is TGTGCCAGCTCACCACAAATGGGCGGGGAGAGCGGTTCACCCCTCCACTTT. Its protein is CASSPQMGGESGSPLHF.

This chain joins TRBV7-2 and TRBJ1-2; possible D gene TRBD1, 6 bases. The CDR3 is 15 amino acids. V was trimmed by 7 bases and J by 2 bases, leaving 17 bases between them. Germline V gene lookup returns CDR1 SGHTA and CDR2 FQGNSA. The DNA of the CDR3 is TGTGCCAGCACCCCTCGGCGGGGGGGCAACTATGGCTACACCTTC. Its translation: CASTPRRGGNYGYTF.

This clone was counted only a few times. The chain recombines TRBV4-1 with TRBJ2-7; 10 bases match TRBD1. Trimming removed 0 bases from V and 4 bases from J; junction bases left unmatched: 9. Germline loops: CDR1 MGHRA, CDR2 YSYEKL. The CDR3 sequence is 17 residues long. The CDR3 reads CASSQDSKTGGRYEQYF. The CDR3 coding sequence is TGCGCCAGCAGCCAAGATAGCAAGACAGGGGGCAGGTACGAGCAGTACTTC.

Remarks on this clone: The junction differs from germline at one of its ends, possibly a read error. The chain combines TRBV7-9 with TRBJ2-5, with 7 bases aligning to TRBD2. The germline CDR1 and CDR2 sequences are SEHNR and FQNEAQ (reference sequence). The CDR3 runs to 14 residues. This CDR3 reads CSSSHSGGKETQYF. The CDR3 DNA follows: TGTTCCAGCAGCCACTCGGGGGGTAAAGAGACCCAGTACTTC.

The J gene is TRBJ2-1, the V gene TRBV2; weak D call: TRBD1 (5 bases). The CDR3 totals 13 residues. Germline assignment: CDR1 SNHLY and CDR2 FYNNEI. The V and J ends lost 8 bases and 3 bases respectively, with 11 bases between them. CDR3 loop: CASVQGIYNEQFF. As DNA, the CDR3 is TGTGCCAGCGTGCAGGGTATCTACAATGAGCAGTTCTTC.

The rearrangement uses TRBV27 and TRBJ2-1, with D unresolved. V dropped 5 bases and J dropped 2 bases, with 7 bases sitting between them. Looked up from germline, CDR1 is MNHEY and CDR2 is SMNVEV (reference sequence). This CDR3 region has 13 residues. The CDR3 sequence is CASSPVTYNEQFF. The CDR3 DNA sequence: TGTGCCAGCAGTCCGGTCACCTACAATGAGCAGTTCTTC.

This rearrangement joins TRBV30 to TRBJ2-6, with D possibly matching TRBD1 (6 bases). This CDR3 comprises 18 residues. Germline CDR1 and CDR2: GTSNPN and SVGIG (reference sequence). V shed 0 bases and J shed 0 bases, with 15 bases lying between them. CDR3 amino acids: CAWSVRWTVDSGANVLTF. CDR3 sequence (DNA): TGTGCCTGGAGTGTACGTTGGACAGTTGACTCTGGGGCCAACGTCCTGACTTTC.

A single count supports this clone. This rearrangement joins TRBV7-3 to TRBJ2-2; D is ambiguous. CDR1 and CDR2 (germline): SGHTA, FQGTGA. This CDR3 has 15 amino acids. The V gene lost 5 bases and the J gene lost 4 bases, with 14 bases spanning the gap. Here the CDR3 reads CASSISLSGTGELFF. In nucleotides, the CDR3 is TGTGCCAGCAGCATTAGTCTCTCGGGCACCGGGGAGCTGTTTTTT.

This clone was recorded a few times. This chain links TRBV18 with TRBJ1-5; tentatively, D is TRBD1 (6 bases). CDR1 is KGHSH and CDR2 is LQKENI in the germline V gene. Trimming took off 6 bases at V and 5 bases at J, with 14 bases between the two ends. The CDR3 runs to 14 residues. CDR3 bases: TGTGCCAGCTCGCCGAACAGGGTAGATCAGCCCCAGCATTTT. Its protein is CASSPNRVDQPQHF. Combining the CDR3 with reference TRBV18 and TRBJ1-5 gives the whole variable domain NAGVMQNPRHLVRRRGQEARLRCSPMKGHSHVYWYRQLPEEGLKFMVYLQKENIIDESGMPKERFSAEFPKEGPSILRIQQVVRGDSAAYFCASSPNRVDQPQHFGDGTRLSIL.

V is TRBV27 and J is TRBJ2-7; D is perhaps TRBD2 (5 bases). Trimming took off 5 bases at V and 9 bases at J, with 17 bases between the two ends. Germline V CDR1 and CDR2: MNHEY, SMNVEV (reference sequence). The CDR3 is 13 amino acids. CDR3 sequence reads: CASSPGYGVGQYF. DNA of the CDR3: TGTGCCAGCAGTCCTGGTTACGGGGTCGGGCAGTACTTC.

This clone was seen a single time. The chain has TRBV5-1 and TRBJ2-2; D perhaps matches TRBD1 (6 bases). The V and J ends lost 0 bases and 2 bases respectively, with 14 bases between them. This CDR3 comprises 17 residues. Germline-derived CDR1 and CDR2 are SGHRS and YFSETQ. The CDR3 spells CASSLEPGTSNTGELFF. CDR3 DNA sequence: TGCGCCAGCAGCTTGGAACCCGGGACATCTAACACCGGGGAGCTGTTTTTT.

This clone has a handful of counts. This chain uses TRBV7-2 with TRBJ2-5; maybe TRBD1 (6 bases). V lost 8 bases and J 1 base, leaving 11 bases between the germline ends. Per germline, CDR1 SGHTA and CDR2 FQGNSA. CDR3 length equals 13 residues. This chain's CDR3 is CASVRTAQETQYF. Here the CDR3 DNA reads TGTGCCAGCGTTCGGACAGCCCAAGAGACCCAGTACTTC. Looking up the rest from reference TRBV7-2 and TRBJ2-5 gives the full variable domain: GAGVSQSPSNKVTEKGKDVELRCDPISGHTALYWYRQSLGQGLEFLIYFQGNSAPDKSGLPSDRFSAERTGGSVSTLTIQRTQQEDSAVYLCASVRTAQETQYFGPGTRLLVL.

The chain couples TRBV4-1 to TRBJ2-1, with 9 bases matching TRBD1. The CDR3 runs to 16 residues. In germline, CDR1 is MGHRA, CDR2 YSYEKL. The junction had 8 bases not matched to a gene; V was cut back by 4 bases and J by 4 bases. In DNA form, the CDR3 reads TGCGCCAGCAGCCGGGGGGGACAGGGAAGTTACAATGAGCAGTTCTTC. It encodes CASSRGGQGSYNEQFF.

The V call is TRBV18, the J call TRBJ2-3, with TRBD2 as a possible D gene (5 bases). Trimming left V 3 bases short and J 0 bases short, with 13 bases between. The germline V gene has CDR1 KGHSH and CDR2 LQKENI. The CDR3 contains 16 residues. CDR3 in DNA: TGTGCCAGCTCACCGTCTAGTCTAGCAAGCACAGATACGCAGTATTTT. Translation: CASSPSSLASTDTQYF. The full variable domain, rest sourced from reference TRBV18 and TRBJ2-3, is NAGVMQNPRHLVRRRGQEARLRCSPMKGHSHVYWYRQLPEEGLKFMVYLQKENIIDESGMPKERFSAEFPKEGPSILRIQQVVRGDSAAYFCASSPSSLASTDTQYFGPGTRLTVL.

In its sample, this clone was seen a few times. V usage is TRBV19 and J usage is TRBJ1-4; 7 nucleotides align to TRBD1. CDR3 length equals 14 residues. V lost 10 bases to trimming and J lost 5 bases; unmatched junction nucleotides: 10. Germline values: CDR1 LNHDA, CDR2 SQIVND (reference sequence). The CDR3 DNA follows: TGTGCCACCGGACGCGACAGGGCGAATGAAAAACTGTTTTTT. It encodes CATGRDRANEKLFF.

The rearrangement links TRBV7-9 to TRBJ2-3; TRBD1 is a possible D gene (5 bases). Germline-derived CDR1 and CDR2 are SEHNR and FQNEAQ (reference sequence). CDR3 length: 14 residues. The V gene lost 6 bases and the J gene lost 1 base, with 11 bases spanning the gap. CDR3 coding DNA: TGTGCCAGCAGTCCAGACAGTGGCACAGATACGCAGTATTTT. It specifies CASSPDSGTDTQYF.

The chain combines TRBV5-1 with TRBJ1-2; no clear D. Germline V gene lookup returns CDR1 SGHRS and CDR2 YFSETQ. CDR3 size: 16 residues. The germline V and J ends were trimmed by 2 bases and 4 bases, with 18 bases remaining between them. CDR3 in DNA: TGCGCCAGCAGCTTACAAGGGAGCCCTGGCTCCTATGGCTACACCTTC. Translation: CASSLQGSPGSYGYTF.